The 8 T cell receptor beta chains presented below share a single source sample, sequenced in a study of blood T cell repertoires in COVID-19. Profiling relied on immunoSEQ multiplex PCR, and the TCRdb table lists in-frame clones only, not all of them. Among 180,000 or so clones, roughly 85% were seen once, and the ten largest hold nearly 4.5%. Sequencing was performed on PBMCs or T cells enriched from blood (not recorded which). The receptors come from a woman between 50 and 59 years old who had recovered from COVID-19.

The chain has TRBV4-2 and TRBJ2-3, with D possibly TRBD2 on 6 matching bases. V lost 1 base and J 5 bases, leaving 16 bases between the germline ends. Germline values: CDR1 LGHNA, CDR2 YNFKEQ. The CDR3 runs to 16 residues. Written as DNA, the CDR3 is TGTGCCAGCAGCCAAGGAGGGTGGAACGGGGGAGATACGCAGTATTTT. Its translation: CASSQGGWNGGDTQYF.

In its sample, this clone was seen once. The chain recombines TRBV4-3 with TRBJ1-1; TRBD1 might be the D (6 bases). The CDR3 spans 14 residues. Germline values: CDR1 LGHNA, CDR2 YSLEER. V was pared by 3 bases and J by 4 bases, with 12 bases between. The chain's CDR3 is CASSQAPRGTEAFF. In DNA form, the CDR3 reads TGCGCCAGCAGCCAGGCCCCCAGGGGCACTGAAGCTTTCTTT.

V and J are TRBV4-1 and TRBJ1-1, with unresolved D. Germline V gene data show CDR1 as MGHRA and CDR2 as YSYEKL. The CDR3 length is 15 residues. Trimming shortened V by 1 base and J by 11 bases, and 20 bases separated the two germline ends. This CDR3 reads CASSQVAREGLLAFF. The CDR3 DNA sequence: TGCGCCAGCAGCCAAGTAGCGAGGGAAGGACTACTGGCTTTCTTT.

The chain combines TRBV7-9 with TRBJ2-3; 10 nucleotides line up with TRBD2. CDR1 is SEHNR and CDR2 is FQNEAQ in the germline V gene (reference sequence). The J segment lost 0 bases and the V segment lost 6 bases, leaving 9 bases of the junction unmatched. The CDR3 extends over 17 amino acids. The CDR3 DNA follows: TGTGCCAGCAGGTGGCTAGCGGGGGCCTTAAGCACAGATACGCAGTATTTT. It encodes CASRWLAGALSTDTQYF.

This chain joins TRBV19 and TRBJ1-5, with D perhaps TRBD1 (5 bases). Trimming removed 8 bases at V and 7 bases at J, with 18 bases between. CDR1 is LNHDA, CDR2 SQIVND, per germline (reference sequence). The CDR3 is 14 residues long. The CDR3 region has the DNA TGTGCCAGTTCCCTGGGGGGAAGGAGACAGCCCCAGCATTTT. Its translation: CASSLGGRRQPQHF.

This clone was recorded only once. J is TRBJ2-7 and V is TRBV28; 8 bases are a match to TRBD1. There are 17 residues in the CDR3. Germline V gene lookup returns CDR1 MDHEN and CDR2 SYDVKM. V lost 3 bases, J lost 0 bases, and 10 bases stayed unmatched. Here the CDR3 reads CASSLSPRTGISYEQYV. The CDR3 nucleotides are TGTGCCAGCAGTTTGTCTCCCCGGACAGGGATCTCCTACGAGCAGTACGTC.

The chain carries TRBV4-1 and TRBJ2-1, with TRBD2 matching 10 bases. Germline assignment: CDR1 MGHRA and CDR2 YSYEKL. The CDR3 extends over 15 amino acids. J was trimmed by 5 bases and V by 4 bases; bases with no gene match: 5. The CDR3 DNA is TGCGCCAGCAGCCCCACTAGCGGGGCTAACAATGAGCAGTTCTTC. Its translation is CASSPTSGANNEQFF.

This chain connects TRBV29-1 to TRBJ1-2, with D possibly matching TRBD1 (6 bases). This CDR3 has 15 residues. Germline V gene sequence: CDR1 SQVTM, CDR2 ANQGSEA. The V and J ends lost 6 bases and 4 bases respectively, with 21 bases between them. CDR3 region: CSVGFSGPGAYGYTF. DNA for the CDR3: TGCAGCGTCGGGTTTTCTGGCCCAGGGGCCTATGGCTACACCTTC.